These T cell receptor beta chains were read from a single sample in a study of T-cell reconstitution after alpha-beta-depleted transplantation in children. One entry per CDR3 protein results from TCRdb running MiXCR on the PCR reads. The data show about 830,000 distinct CDR3 sequences, 15% to 20% seen once. The sample here was PBMCs, mostly from graft donor cells, taken 360 days after TCRalphabeta/CD19-depleted stem cell transplant. The receptors originated from a male patient younger than 18 who had a stem cell transplant for acute lymphoblastic leukemia, so the T cells may come from the graft donor. CDR3s include the opening cysteine and the closing phenylalanine or tryptophan. A D gene is named only where the DNA matches it firmly. Only part of the rows carry a size: once, few, many, or a class if the clone is expanded.

TRBJ1-5 NA NA TRBV20-1 TGCAGTGCTAGTGCCGGGGAGTATAGTAATCAGCCCCAGCATTTT CSASAGEYSNQPQHF
TRBJ2-1 TRBD1 NA TRBV19 TGTGCCAGTGCGCCGGGGACAGGGGTTAATGAGCAGTTCTTC CASAPGTGVNEQFF
TRBJ2-4 TRBD2 NA TRBV7-2 TGTGCCAGCAGCTTAGCGAGCGGGAGAGCCAAAAACATTCAGTACTTC CASSLASGRAKNIQYF
TRBJ2-3 TRBD1 NA TRBV29-1 TGCAGCGACGCTCCCGGGACAGGGATCACAGATACGCAGTATTTT CSDAPGTGITDTQYF
TRBJ2-3 TRBD2 NA TRBV9 TGTGCCAGCAACCCTAGCGGGAGTGAGGCAGATACGCAGTATTTT CASNPSGSEADTQYF
TRBJ2-1 NA NA TRBV25-1 TGTGCCAGCAACCTAGGGCAGGGGTACAATGAGCAGTTCTTC CASNLGQGYNEQFF
TRBJ2-1 NA many TRBV2 TGTGCCAGCAGTGGAGTAGGGGGGTCTTACAATGAGCAGTTCTTC CASSGVGGSYNEQFF
TRBJ2-1 NA few TRBV5-6 TGTGCCAGCAGCTTCGCTCCAGGGGTGTACAATGAGCAGTTCTTC CASSFAPGVYNEQFF
TRBJ2-5 TRBD2 few TRBV7-2 TGTGCCAGCAGCTTGGGACTAGCGAAAGCTAGGGAGACCCAGTACTTC CASSLGLAKARETQYF
TRBJ2-7 NA NA TRBV20-1 TGCAGTGCTAGAGATGGTCAGGGGCGATTGTCCACCACCTACGAGCAGTACTTC CSARDGQGRLSTTYEQYF
TRBJ2-7 TRBD1 few TRBV5-1 TGCGCCAGCAGCTTCTGGACAGGCCCTAACTACGAGCAGTACTTC CASSFWTGPNYEQYF
TRBJ1-1 NA few TRBV20-1 TGCAGTGTGACGACTGATTACACTGAAGCTTTCTTT CSVTTDYTEAFF
TRBJ2-1 TRBD2 few TRBV5-1 TGCGCCAGCAGCTTAACTAGCGGGATTACGAGCAATGAGCAGTTCTTC CASSLTSGITSNEQFF
TRBJ2-1 TRBD1 few TRBV11-2 TGTGCCAGCAGCTTCGACAGGGGGAATCTACATGAGCAGTTCTTC CASSFDRGNLHEQFF
TRBJ2-4 NA few TRBV29-1 TGCAGCGTTGAAGCCCCCGGAAAAAACATTCAGTACTTC CSVEAPGKNIQYF
TRBJ2-1 TRBD2 few TRBV7-3 TGTGCCAGCAGCTTCCCGGCTAGCGGGAGCCATGAGCAGTTCTTC CASSFPASGSHEQFF
TRBJ2-3 TRBD1 many TRBV7-2 TGTGCCAGCAGCCCCCACTGGACAGGGAGCACAGATACGCAGTATTTT CASSPHWTGSTDTQYF
TRBJ2-7 TRBD2 few TRBV3-1 TGTGCCAGCAGCGAAGCGGGAAGTCTCCAATACGAGCAGTACTTC CASSEAGSLQYEQYF
TRBJ2-7 NA NA TRBV4-1 TGCGCCAGCAGTGAGTATCAAGACGCCTACGAGCAGTACTTC CASSEYQDAYEQYF
TRBJ1-3 NA NA TRBV20-1 TGCAGTGCTCTGGTCAGGGCTTCTGGAAACACCATATATTTT CSALVRASGNTIYF
TRBJ1-1 NA NA TRBV12-3/TRBV12-4 TGTGCCAGCAGTTTTCCAGGTGAAGCTTTCTTT CASSFPGEAFF
TRBJ2-1 NA many TRBV7-3 TGTGCCAGCAGCTTAAGGGCTAGCTCCTACAATGAGCAGTTCTTC CASSLRASSYNEQFF
TRBJ2-7 TRBD1 many TRBV6-5 TGTGCCAGCAGTCTACAGGGGGGCGGCTACGAGCAGTACTTC CASSLQGGGYEQYF
TRBJ1-1 NA NA TRBV29-1 TGCAGCGCTGCGGACCTGACTGAAGCTTTCTTT CSAADLTEAFF
TRBJ2-5 NA NA TRBV18 TGTGCCAGCTCACCAAGGGACGCCCCTGGTGAGACCCAGTACTTC CASSPRDAPGETQYF
TRBJ2-6 NA NA TRBV7-6 TGTGCCAGCAGCTTAGGCGTCAGGGATCCAAGTGGGGCCAACGTCCTGACTTTC CASSLGVRDPSGANVLTF
TRBJ2-3 NA NA TRBV4-1 TGCGCCAGCAGCCAAGGGGGCGGGATGGACTTCACAGATACGCAGTATTTT CASSQGGGMDFTDTQYF
TRBJ2-1 NA many TRBV7-2 TGTGCCAGCAGCCCCGGGTGGGGGGCTGGGGATGAGCAGTTCTTC CASSPGWGAGDEQFF
TRBJ1-1 TRBD1 NA TRBV30 TGTGCCGCAAGGGACAGCATCAACACTGAAGCTTTCTTT CAARDSINTEAFF
TRBJ1-2 TRBD1 few TRBV12-3/TRBV12-4 TGTGCCAGCAGCCCAGGGGGCCTCCCCTATGGCTACACCTTC CASSPGGLPYGYTF
TRBJ2-2 TRBD1 NA TRBV20-1 TGCAGTGCTGGACAGGGGCATCTCCGAAACGGGGAGCTGTTTTTT CSAGQGHLRNGELFF
TRBJ2-1 NA many TRBV27 TGTGCCAGCAGTTTATTCGGGGGAGGACCCAATGAGCAGTTCTTC CASSLFGGGPNEQFF
TRBJ2-5 NA many TRBV15 TGTGCCACCAGCAGAGACCCAGTCGGAGAGACCCAGTACTTC CATSRDPVGETQYF
TRBJ2-7 TRBD2 NA TRBV20-1 TGCAGTGCTAGCCCCCTCCTAGCGGGATTTTCCTACGAGCAGTACTTC CSASPLLAGFSYEQYF
TRBJ2-1 TRBD2 NA TRBV5-1 TGCGCCAGCAGCTTTCTAGCGGGAGGGGTATACAATGAGCAGTTCTTC CASSFLAGGVYNEQFF
TRBJ2-2 NA few TRBV27 TGTGCCAGCACGAGAGCGCGTCAGACCGGGGAGCTGTTTTTT CASTRARQTGELFF
TRBJ1-1 NA NA TRBV7-9 TGTGCCAGCAGCTCGGACGGGACGCCAAACACTGAAGCTTTCTTT CASSSDGTPNTEAFF
TRBJ2-7 TRBD1 few TRBV6-1 TGTGCCAGCAGTCCGGACAGGGGGCTCTCCTACGAGCAGTACTTC CASSPDRGLSYEQYF
TRBJ1-1 TRBD1 many TRBV20-1 TGCAGTGCTCCTAACAGGGGGCGGAACACTGAAGCTTTCTTT CSAPNRGRNTEAFF
TRBJ2-3 TRBD2 few TRBV7-9 TGTGCCAGCAGCTCCCGGACTAGCGGGACTAGCACAGATACGCAGTATTTT CASSSRTSGTSTDTQYF